This T cell receptor beta chain was obtained from a study of molecular identifiers for immune sequencing clone quantification. Germline V CDR1 and CDR2: LGHNA, YSLEER. The CDR3 loop spans 14 amino acids. V shed 1 base and J shed 5 bases, with 11 bases lying between them. Using its own MiXCR run on the PCR reads, TCRdb lists one record per CDR3 protein. Seen here are 490,000 or so distinct CDR3 sequences, about 25% observed once, and the top ten hold around 0.79%. Sequencing input: naive CD8+ T cells from blood, with Jurkat cell RNA spiked in. Noted subset: FACS-sorted CD8+CD4-CCR7+CD45RA+ naive T cells. The chain uses TRBV4-3 and TRBJ1-2, with TRBD1 as a possible D gene (6 bases). This receptor was taken from a human donor in good health. Some libraries in this study had Jurkat cell RNA spiked in. The CDR3 loop is CASSQGTGPYGYTF. As DNA, the CDR3 is TGCGCCAGCAGCCAAGGAACAGGGCCGTATGGCTACACCTTC.